This TCR beta chain originates from a study of blood T cell repertoires in COVID-19. Overall study context: In each case, the material was cDNA or gDNA derived from T cells, B-cell-depleted T cells, or PBMCs.

The germline CDR1 and CDR2 sequences are KGHDR and SFDVKD. The CDR3 contains 14 residues. Trimming stripped 9 bases from V and 6 bases from J, with 18 bases between. The cohort comprised adults aged 18 to 89 years residing in approximately 25 US areas. Participant reports of clinical history set cohort assignment. The authors' processing: By means of reference gene primer amplification, nucleated cell counts were estimated. The data were produced by immunoSEQ multiplex PCR, yet TCRdb's version contains in-frame clones alone and is incomplete. V and J calls and clone size are copied from that table; D and trimming were computed from the DNA. This table has about 370,000 clones, over 75% appearing once.

The TCR sequence derives from a man between 18 and 35 years old who had recovered from COVID-19. The sample consisted of PBMCs or T cells enriched from blood (not recorded which). The chain is built from TRBV24-1 and TRBJ2-3; possibly TRBD1 for D (5 bases). The CDR3 nucleotides are TGTGCCACCCGAGGTGGCAGGGAATTCGATACGCAGTATTTT. It is translated as CATRGGREFDTQYF.